This T cell receptor (beta chain) was sequenced for a study of CD8 T cells in Susac syndrome. Patients with Susac syndrome met the recently defined diagnostic criteria for definite or probable disease. TEMRA cells were enriched by FACS, while CD8+ and CD4+ T cells were obtained through a negative isolation that was performed magnetically. Random hexamers served to reverse transcribe roughly 0.5 to 1 ug RNA. A single record per CDR3 protein comes from TCRdb applying MiXCR to the immunoSEQ multiplex PCR reads. Of about 240,000 distinct CDR3 sequences in the sample, around 96% were seen once. This clonotype was sampled from a human donor with Susac syndrome. Specimen: CD4+ T cells from PBMCs.

The CDR3 nucleotides read TGTGCCAGCAGTGGTCATGAGGGGAGCACAGATACGCAGTATTTT. Protein product: CASSGHEGSTDTQYF. The chain carries TRBV25-1 and TRBJ2-3; possibly TRBD1 or TRBD2 for D (5 bases each). Germline V gene lookup returns CDR1 MGHDK and CDR2 SYGVNS. V was shortened by 4 bases and J by 0 bases, with 11 bases between the two germline ends. The CDR3 is 15 residues long.